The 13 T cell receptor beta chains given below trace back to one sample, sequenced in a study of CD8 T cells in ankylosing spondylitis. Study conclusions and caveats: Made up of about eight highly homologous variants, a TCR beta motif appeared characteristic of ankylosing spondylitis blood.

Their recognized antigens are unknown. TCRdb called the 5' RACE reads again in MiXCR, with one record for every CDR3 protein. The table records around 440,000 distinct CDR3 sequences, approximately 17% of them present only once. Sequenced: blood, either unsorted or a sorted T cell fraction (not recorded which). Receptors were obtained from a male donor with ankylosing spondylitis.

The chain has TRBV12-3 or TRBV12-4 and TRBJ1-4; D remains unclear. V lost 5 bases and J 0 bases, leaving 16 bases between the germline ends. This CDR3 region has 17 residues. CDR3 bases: TGTGCCAGCAGTCCCCTGAACAAGGGTGCAACTAATGAAAAACTGTTTTTT. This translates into CASSPLNKGATNEKLFF.

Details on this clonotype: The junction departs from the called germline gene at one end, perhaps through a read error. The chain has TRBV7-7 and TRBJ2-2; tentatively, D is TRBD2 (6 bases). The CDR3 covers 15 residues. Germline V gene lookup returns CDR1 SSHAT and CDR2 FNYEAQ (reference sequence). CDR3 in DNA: TGTGCTAGCAGCTACGGGGGACCTCTGTCCGGGGAGCTGTTTTTT. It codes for CASSYGGPLSGELFF.

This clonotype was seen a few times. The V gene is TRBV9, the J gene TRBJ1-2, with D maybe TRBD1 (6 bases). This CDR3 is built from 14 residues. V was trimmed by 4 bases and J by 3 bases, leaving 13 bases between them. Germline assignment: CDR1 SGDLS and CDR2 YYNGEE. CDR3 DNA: TGTGCCAGCAGCCCACAGGGCGTCGACTATGGCTACACCTTC. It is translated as CASSPQGVDYGYTF.

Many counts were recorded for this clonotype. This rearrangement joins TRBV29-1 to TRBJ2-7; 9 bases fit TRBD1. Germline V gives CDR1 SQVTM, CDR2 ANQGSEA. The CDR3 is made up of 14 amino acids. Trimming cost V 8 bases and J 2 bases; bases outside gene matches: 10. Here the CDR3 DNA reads TGCAGCTTCATAGGGAGGGACAGGGCCTACGAGCAGTACTTC. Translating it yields CSFIGRDRAYEQYF.

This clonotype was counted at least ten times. DNA of the CDR3: TGTGCCACCAGTGATACTAGCGGGAGGCCGGTTAAGCAGTTCTTC. The encoded protein is CATSDTSGRPVKQFF. The rearrangement uses TRBV24-1 and TRBJ2-1; 12 bases fit TRBD2. V gave up 3 bases and J gave up 11 bases; unmatched junction bases: 7. The germline CDR1 and CDR2 sequences are KGHDR and SFDVKD. The CDR3 contains 15 residues.

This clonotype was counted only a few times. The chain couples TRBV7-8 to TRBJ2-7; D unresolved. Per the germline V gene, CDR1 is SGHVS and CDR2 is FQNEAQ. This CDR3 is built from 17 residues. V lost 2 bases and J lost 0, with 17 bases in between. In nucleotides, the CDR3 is TGTGCCAGCAGCTTAACGAGTGGAGCGAGGAGCTCCTACGAGCAGTACTTC. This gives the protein CASSLTSGARSSYEQYF.

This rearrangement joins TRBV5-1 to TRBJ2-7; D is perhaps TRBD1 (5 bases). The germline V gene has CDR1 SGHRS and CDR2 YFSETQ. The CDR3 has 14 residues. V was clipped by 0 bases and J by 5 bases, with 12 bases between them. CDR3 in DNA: TGCGCCAGCAGCTTGGATCCCAGGGCCCACGAGCAGTACTTC. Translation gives CASSLDPRAHEQYF.

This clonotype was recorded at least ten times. CDR3 nucleotide sequence: TGTGCCAGCAGTCCGGACGGCTACTATGGCTACACCTTC. Translation: CASSPDGYYGYTF. This sequence joins TRBV12-3 or TRBV12-4 and TRBJ1-2; the D is unclear. The CDR3 has 13 residues. Trimming left V 5 bases short and J 3 bases short, with 10 bases between.

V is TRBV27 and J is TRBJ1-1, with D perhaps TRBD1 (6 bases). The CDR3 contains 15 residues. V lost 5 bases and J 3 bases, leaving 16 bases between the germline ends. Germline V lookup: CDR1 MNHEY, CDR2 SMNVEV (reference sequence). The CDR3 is CASSPRQVTYTEAFF. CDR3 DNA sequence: TGTGCCAGCAGTCCGAGACAGGTTACGTACACTGAAGCTTTCTTT.

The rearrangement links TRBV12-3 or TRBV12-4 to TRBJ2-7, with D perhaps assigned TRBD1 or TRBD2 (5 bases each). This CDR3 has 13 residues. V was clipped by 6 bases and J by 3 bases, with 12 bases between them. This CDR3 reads CASSPGPNYEQYF. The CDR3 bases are TGTGCCAGCAGCCCGGGACCGAACTACGAGCAGTACTTC.

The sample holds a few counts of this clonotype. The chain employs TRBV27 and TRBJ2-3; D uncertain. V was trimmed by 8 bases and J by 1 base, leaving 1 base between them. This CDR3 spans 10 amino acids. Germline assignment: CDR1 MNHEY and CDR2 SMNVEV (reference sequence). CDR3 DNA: TGTGCCAGCGGCACAGATACGCAGTATTTT. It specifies CASGTDTQYF.

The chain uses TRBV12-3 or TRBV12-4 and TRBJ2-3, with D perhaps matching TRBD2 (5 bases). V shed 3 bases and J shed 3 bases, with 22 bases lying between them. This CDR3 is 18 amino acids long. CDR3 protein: CASSFSSRSYELTDTQYF. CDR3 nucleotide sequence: TGTGCCAGCAGTTTCTCTAGCCGGAGTTACGAGTTGACAGATACGCAGTATTTT.

CDR3 residues: CASSGSDTSSTDTQYF. DNA for the CDR3: TGTGCCAGCAGTGGTTCGGACACCTCTAGCACAGATACGCAGTATTTT. The V gene is TRBV28, the J gene TRBJ2-3; D is possibly TRBD1 (5 bases). Trimming removed 5 bases from V and 0 bases from J, with 15 bases in between. The CDR3 length is 16 residues. Germline CDR1 and CDR2: MDHEN and SYDVKM.